This TCR beta chain stems from a study of Ad26.COV2.S vaccination and SARS-CoV-2 variants. Notes on the study in general: Measurement of non-spike TCR breadth gave similar results in vaccine and placebo recipients. Vaccine recipients posted higher spike-specific TCR breadth than their placebo counterparts. Substantial post-vaccination breadth of spike-specific CD8+ and CD4+ T cell responses was reported.

There are 16 residues in the CDR3. The germline gives CDR1 SGHTA, CDR2 FQGNSA. Between the trimmed V and J ends, which lost 5 bases and 1 base, there was a span of 16 bases. Comment on this clone: The antigen is unknown.

The assay was immunoSEQ multiplex PCR, and TCRdb's table has in-frame clones only and misses some. The sample lists 180,000 or so clones; approximately 88% were seen once. The sequence was obtained from a human donor who had recovered from COVID-19. This material consisted of peripheral blood, taken after recovery from COVID-19. The J gene is TRBJ2-3, the V gene TRBV7-2; D not certain. The CDR3: CASSASDGVGTDTQYF. CDR3 sequence (DNA): TGTGCCAGCAGCGCCTCAGACGGCGTGGGCACAGATACGCAGTATTTT.